This record covers a single T cell receptor (beta chain). This sample is part of a study of cytomegalovirus exposure and HLA in healthy donors. The CDR3 is 15 residues long. CDR1 is KGHSH, CDR2 LQKENI, per germline. V lost 3 bases and J lost 8, with 14 bases in between. With 60 Vbeta and 13 Jbeta primers, the PCR was carried out. Measured with immunoSEQ multiplex PCR; TCRdb has only the in-frame clones, and not every one. The sample contains around 130,000 clones, about 81% of which appear only once. The clonotype originates from a man aged 40-55 years in good health and CMV-seronegative. The specimen sequenced was PBMCs. The rearrangement joins TRBV18 to TRBJ1-6, with a tentative D call TRBD1 (6 bases). In nucleotides, the CDR3 is TGTGCCAGCTCACCGGAGAGGGGGGGATATTCACCCCTCCACTTT. This gives the protein CASSPERGGYSPLHF. The whole variable domain, filled in from reference TRBV18 and TRBJ1-6, reads NAGVMQNPRHLVRRRGQEARLRCSPMKGHSHVYWYRQLPEEGLKFMVYLQKENIIDESGMPKERFSAEFPKEGPSILRIQQVVRGDSAAYFCASSPERGGYSPLHFGNGTRLTVT.